The T cell receptor beta chain described here comes from a study of blood T cell repertoires in COVID-19 (dated by TCRdb to 2020 to 2022). About the investigation overall: Samples covering the acute and convalescent phases of COVID-19 were provided by collaborators in the United States, Italy and Spain. Deeply sampled blood TCRbeta repertoires from subjects exposed to, actively infected with, or recovered from COVID-19 were included in the dataset. A de-identified subject ID, COVID-19 status, age in years and sex were almost always included in the sample metadata. Samples were obtained from the ongoing ImmuneRACE study (first 160 participants) and from about 1,300 subjects provided by 6 global collaborators. The repertoires were released in a freely available public database meant as a resource for research on the immune response to SARS-CoV-2. The prospective study material was composed of cDNA or gDNA derived from T cells, B-cell-depleted T cells, or PBMCs. Where available, HLA class I and class II types were taken from metadata supplied by the sample provider and were not determined by assay-based typing. Overall results and qualifications from the work: The quantity of clinical and demographic metadata differed by source and by participant and was supplied without curation.

About this clone itself: The specificity of this receptor is unknown. Within one base of it there is no much larger clone, and no base qualities were kept.

TCRbeta CDR3 regions were amplified from genomic DNA by means of the immunoSEQ Assay, a bias-controlled multiplex PCR. The study's processing was this. Nucleated cell counts per sample were estimated from amplification of reference gene primers within the assay. Sequence reads were collapsed and filtered to measure the absolute abundance of every unique TCRbeta CDR3 rearrangement. For each sample, productive Simpson clonality was calculated as the square root of Simpson's diversity index over productive rearrangements. The immuneACCESS repertoire file appears here via TCRdb, limited to in-frame rearrangements. These files lack a portion of the clones; in checked studies, under half of the deficit traces to unresolved V genes, and the cause of the others is not known. That table furnishes V, J and clone size, whereas the DNA furnished D and trimming. The sample has about 98,000 clones on record, 82% of them singletons. Jointly, the top ten make up around a sixth of the sample.

The CDR3, cysteine through phenylalanine, is 15 amino acids long. Only the CDR3 region is kept as DNA, spanning 45 bases read in frame from base 1. Ends trimmed: V by 5 bases, J by 7 bases; bases unmatched to a gene: 10. The germline V gene (reference sequence) specifies MNHEY as CDR1 and SMNVEV as CDR2. Collaborating institutions collected whole blood in K2EDTA tubes following their own protocols. Collaborator samples were shipped for TCRbeta analysis as frozen whole blood, isolated PBMCs, or DNA extracted from either sample type. The sequence was obtained from a man older than 75 with acute or convalescent COVID-19. The chain uses TRBV27 and TRBJ2-1; 8 central nucleotides agree with TRBD1. Material: peripheral blood. The DNA reads TGTGCCAGCAGTACGTGGACAGGGCTGGGAAATGAGCAGTTCTTC. Its coded protein is CASSTWTGLGNEQFF.